This entry concerns a single T cell receptor (beta chain). The germline gives CDR1 MNHEY, CDR2 SVGAGI. V was shortened by 6 bases and J by 0 bases, with 14 bases between the two germline ends. The CDR3 totals 15 residues. The record originates from a study of cytomegalovirus exposure and HLA in healthy donors. A multiplex PCR was run with 60 Vbeta primers and 13 Jbeta primers. The data were produced by immunoSEQ multiplex PCR, yet TCRdb's version contains in-frame clones alone and is incomplete. The sample lists under 150,000 clones, about 82% occurring once. This chain joins TRBV6-5 and TRBJ1-1, with D perhaps TRBD1 (5 bases). The specimen sequenced was PBMCs. The source of this sequence is a boy younger than 18 in good health and CMV-seronegative. CDR3 loop: CASRDRQTMNTEAFF. The CDR3 bases are TGTGCCAGCAGAGACCGACAGACCATGAACACTGAAGCTTTCTTT.